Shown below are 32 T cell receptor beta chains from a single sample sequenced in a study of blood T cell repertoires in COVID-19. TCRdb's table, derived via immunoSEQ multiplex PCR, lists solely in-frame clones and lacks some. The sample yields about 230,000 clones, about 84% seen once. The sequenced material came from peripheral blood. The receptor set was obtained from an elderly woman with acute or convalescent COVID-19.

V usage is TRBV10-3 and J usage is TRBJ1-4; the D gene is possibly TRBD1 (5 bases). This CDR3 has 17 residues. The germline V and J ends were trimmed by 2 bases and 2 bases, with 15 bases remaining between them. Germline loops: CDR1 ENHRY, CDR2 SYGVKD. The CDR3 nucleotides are TGTGCCATCAGTGAGCCCTACGACAGCCGGACTAATGAAAAACTGTTTTTT. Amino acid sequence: CAISEPYDSRTNEKLFF.

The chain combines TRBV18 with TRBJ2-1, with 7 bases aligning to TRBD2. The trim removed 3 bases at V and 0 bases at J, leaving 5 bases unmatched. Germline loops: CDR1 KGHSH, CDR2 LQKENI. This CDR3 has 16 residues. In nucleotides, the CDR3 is TGTGCCAGCTCACCCAGACTAGCCGACTCCTACAATGAGCAGTTCTTC. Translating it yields CASSPRLADSYNEQFF.

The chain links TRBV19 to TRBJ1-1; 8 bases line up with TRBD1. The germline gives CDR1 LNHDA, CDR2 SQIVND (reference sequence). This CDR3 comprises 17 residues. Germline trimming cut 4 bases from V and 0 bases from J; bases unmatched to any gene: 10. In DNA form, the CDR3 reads TGTGCCAGTAGTACCATGGACAGGGCCGTCGTGAACACTGAAGCTTTCTTT. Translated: CASSTMDRAVVNTEAFF.

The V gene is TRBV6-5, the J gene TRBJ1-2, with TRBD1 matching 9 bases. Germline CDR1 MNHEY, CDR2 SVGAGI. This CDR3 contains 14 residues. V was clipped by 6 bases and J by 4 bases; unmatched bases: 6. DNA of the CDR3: TGTGCCAGCAGGCCCGACAGGGGGGTCTATGGCTACACCTTC. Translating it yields CASRPDRGVYGYTF.

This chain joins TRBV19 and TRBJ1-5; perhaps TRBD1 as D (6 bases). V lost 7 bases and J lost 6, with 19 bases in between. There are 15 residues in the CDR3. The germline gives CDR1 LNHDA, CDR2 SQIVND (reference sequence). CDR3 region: CASILDPLGGQPQHF. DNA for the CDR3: TGTGCCAGTATCCTGGACCCTCTAGGGGGTCAGCCCCAGCATTTT. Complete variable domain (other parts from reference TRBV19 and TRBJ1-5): DGGITQSPKYLFRKEGQNVTLSCEQNLNHDAMYWYRQDPGQGLRLIYYSQIVNDFQKGDIAEGYSVSREKKESFPLTVTSAQKNPTAFYLCASILDPLGGQPQHFGDGTRLSIL.

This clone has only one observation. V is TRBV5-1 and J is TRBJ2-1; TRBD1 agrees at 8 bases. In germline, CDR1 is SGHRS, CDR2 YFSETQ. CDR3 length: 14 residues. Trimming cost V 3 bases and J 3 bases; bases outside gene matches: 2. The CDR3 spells CASSWDRFYNEQFF. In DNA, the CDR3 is TGCGCCAGCAGCTGGGACAGGTTCTACAATGAGCAGTTCTTC.

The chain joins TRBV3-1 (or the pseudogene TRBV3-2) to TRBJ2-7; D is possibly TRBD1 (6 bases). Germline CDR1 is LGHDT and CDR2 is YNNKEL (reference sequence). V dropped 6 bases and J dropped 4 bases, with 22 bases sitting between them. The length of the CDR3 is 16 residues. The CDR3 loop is CASSYRERRRIYEQYF. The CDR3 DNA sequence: TGTGCCAGCAGTTACAGGGAAAGGCGCCGGATTTACGAGCAGTACTTC.

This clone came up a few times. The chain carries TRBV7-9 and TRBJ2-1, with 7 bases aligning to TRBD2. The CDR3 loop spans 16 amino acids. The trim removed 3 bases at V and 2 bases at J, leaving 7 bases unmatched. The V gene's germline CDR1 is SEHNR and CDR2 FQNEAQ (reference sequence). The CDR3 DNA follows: TGTGCCAGCAGCTTCCGCGGGAGTAGTACCTACAATGAGCAGTTCTTC. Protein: CASSFRGSSTYNEQFF. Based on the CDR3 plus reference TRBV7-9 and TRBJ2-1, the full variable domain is DTGVSQNPRHKITKRGQNVTFRCDPISEHNRLYWYRQTLGQGPEFLTYFQNEAQLEKSRLLSDRFSAERPKGSFSTLEIQRTEQGDSAMYLCASSFRGSSTYNEQFFGPGTRLTVL.

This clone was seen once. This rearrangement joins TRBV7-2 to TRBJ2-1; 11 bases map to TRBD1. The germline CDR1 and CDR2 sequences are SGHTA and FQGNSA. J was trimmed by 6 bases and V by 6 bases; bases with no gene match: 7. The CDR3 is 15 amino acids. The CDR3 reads CASRQPGQGVNEQFF. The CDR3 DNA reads TGTGCCAGCAGGCAACCGGGACAGGGGGTCAATGAGCAGTTCTTC.

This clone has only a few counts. CDR3 in amino acids: CASSPLRDNVFSNQPQHF. In nucleotides, the CDR3 is TGTGCCAGCAGTCCACTCCGGGACAATGTCTTTAGCAATCAGCCCCAGCATTTT. The chain couples TRBV6-6 to TRBJ1-5; possible D gene TRBD1, 6 bases. The CDR3 consists of 18 residues. V lost 5 bases to trimming and J lost 0 bases, with 20 bases between them. Looked up from germline, CDR1 is MNHNY and CDR2 is SVGAGI (reference sequence).

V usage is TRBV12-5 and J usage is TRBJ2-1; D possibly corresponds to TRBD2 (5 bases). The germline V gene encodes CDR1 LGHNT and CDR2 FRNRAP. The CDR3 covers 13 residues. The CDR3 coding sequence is TGTGCCGGCCGCGAGGGTGCCTACAATGAGCAGTTCTTC. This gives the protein CAGREGAYNEQFF.

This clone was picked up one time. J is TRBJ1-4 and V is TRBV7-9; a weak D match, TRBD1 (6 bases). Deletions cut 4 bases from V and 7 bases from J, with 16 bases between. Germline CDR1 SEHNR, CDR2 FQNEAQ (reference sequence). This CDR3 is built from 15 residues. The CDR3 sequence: CASSYSGTKVEKLFF. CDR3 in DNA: TGTGCCAGCAGCTATTCCGGGACAAAGGTTGAAAAACTGTTTTTT.

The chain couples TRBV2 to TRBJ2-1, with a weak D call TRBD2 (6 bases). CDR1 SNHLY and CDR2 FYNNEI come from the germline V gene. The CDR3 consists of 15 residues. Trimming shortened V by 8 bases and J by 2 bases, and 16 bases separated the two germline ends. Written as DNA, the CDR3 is TGTGCCAGCGCTGTGGGGGGTAGCGCCTACAATGAGCAGTTCTTC. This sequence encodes CASAVGGSAYNEQFF.

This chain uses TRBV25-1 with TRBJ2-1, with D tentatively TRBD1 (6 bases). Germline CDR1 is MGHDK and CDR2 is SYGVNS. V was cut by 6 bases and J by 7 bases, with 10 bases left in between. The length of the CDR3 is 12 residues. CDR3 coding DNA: TGTGCCAGCAGAGACCAGGGGAATGAGCAGTTCTTC. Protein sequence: CASRDQGNEQFF.

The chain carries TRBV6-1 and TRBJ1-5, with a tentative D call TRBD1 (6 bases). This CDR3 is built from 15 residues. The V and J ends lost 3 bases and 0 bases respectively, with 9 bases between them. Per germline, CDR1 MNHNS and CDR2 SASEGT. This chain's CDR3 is CASSDRGYSNQPQHF. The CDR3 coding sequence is TGTGCCAGCAGTGACAGGGGTTATAGCAATCAGCCCCAGCATTTT.

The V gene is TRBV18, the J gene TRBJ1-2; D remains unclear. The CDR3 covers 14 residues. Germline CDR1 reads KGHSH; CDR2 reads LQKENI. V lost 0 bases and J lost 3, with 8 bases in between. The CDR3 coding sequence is TGTGCCAGCTCACCACCCGGACTAGACTATGGCTACACCTTC. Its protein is CASSPPGLDYGYTF.

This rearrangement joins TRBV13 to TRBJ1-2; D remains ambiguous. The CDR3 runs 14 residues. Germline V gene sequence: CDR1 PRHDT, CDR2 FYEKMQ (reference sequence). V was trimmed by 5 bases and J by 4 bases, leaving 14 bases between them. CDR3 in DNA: TGTGCCAGCAGCCCTAGCGGCGGTCTCTATGGCTACACCTTC. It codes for CASSPSGGLYGYTF.

The CDR3 loop is CASSLRNRDSYEYF. The CDR3 nucleotides read TGTGCCAGCAGCCTAAGAAATCGGGACAGCTATGAGTACTTC. The chain employs TRBV11-2 and TRBJ2-4; 7 bases match TRBD1. This CDR3 contains 14 residues. Trimming cost V 5 bases and J 14 bases; bases outside gene matches: 15. Germline CDR1 and CDR2: SGHAT and FQNNGV.

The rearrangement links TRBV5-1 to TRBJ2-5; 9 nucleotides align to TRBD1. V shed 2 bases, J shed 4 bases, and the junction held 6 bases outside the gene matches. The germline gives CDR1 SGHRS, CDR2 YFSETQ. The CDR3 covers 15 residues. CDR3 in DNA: TGCGCCAGCAGCTTCGGGACAGGGTTCGGAGAGACCCAGTACTTC. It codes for CASSFGTGFGETQYF.

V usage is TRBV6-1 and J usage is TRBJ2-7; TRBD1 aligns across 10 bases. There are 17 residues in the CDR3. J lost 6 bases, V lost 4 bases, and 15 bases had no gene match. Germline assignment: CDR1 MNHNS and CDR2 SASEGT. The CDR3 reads CASSALRAPGTGVEQYF. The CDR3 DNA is TGTGCCAGCAGTGCTCTCCGCGCCCCTGGGACAGGGGTCGAGCAGTACTTC.

The CDR3 protein is CASSPGTGLFHEQFF. The CDR3 DNA sequence: TGCGCCAGCAGCCCAGGGACAGGGTTATTTCATGAGCAGTTCTTC. This chain links TRBV5-1 with TRBJ2-1, with 9 bases aligning to TRBD1. The CDR3 extends over 15 amino acids. Germline V CDR1 and CDR2: SGHRS, YFSETQ. J gave up 8 bases and V 4 bases, and 10 bases lay outside the gene matches.

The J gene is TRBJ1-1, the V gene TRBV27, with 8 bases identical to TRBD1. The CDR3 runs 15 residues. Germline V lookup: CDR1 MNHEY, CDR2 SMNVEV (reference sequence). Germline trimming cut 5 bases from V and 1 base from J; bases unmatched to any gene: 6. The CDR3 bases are TGTGCCAGCAGTCTCTTCAGGGGGCCGAACACTGAAGCTTTCTTT. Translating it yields CASSLFRGPNTEAFF.

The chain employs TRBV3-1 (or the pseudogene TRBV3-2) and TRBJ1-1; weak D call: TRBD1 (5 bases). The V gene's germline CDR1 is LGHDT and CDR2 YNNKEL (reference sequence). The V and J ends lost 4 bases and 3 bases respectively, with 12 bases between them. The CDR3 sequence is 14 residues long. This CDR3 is CASSRAQGDTEAFF. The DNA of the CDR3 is TGTGCCAGCAGCCGCGCCCAGGGCGACACTGAAGCTTTCTTT.

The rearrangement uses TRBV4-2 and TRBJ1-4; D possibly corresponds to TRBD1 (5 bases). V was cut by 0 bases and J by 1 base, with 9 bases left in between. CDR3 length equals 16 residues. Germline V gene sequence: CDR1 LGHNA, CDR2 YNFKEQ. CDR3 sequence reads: CASSQDAGGTNEKLFF. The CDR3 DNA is TGTGCCAGCAGCCAAGACGCCGGGGGAACTAATGAAAAACTGTTTTTT.

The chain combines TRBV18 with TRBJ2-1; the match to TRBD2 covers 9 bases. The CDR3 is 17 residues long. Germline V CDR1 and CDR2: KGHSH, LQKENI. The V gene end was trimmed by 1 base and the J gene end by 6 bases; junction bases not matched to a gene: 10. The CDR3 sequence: CASSPRVSGSTSNEQFF. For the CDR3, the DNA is TGTGCCAGCTCACCACGGGTTAGCGGGAGTACTAGCAATGAGCAGTTCTTC.

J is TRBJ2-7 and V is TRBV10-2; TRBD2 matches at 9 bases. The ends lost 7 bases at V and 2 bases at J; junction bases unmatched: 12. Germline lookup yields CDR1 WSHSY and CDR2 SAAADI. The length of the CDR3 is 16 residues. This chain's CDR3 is CASNDLGAGGTYEQYF. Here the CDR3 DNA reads TGCGCCAGCAACGACCTAGGGGCGGGAGGGACCTACGAGCAGTACTTC.

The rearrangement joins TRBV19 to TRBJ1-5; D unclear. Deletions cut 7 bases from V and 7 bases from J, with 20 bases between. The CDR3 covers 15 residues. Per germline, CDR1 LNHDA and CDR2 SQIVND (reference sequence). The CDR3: CASTRKHITSQPQHF. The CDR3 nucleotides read TGTGCCAGTACTAGAAAGCACATTACTAGCCAGCCCCAGCATTTT.

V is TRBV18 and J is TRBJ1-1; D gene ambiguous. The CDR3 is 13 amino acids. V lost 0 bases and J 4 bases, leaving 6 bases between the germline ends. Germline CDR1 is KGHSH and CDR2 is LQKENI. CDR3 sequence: CASSPPVVTEAFF. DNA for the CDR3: TGTGCCAGCTCACCACCGGTAGTCACTGAAGCTTTCTTT.

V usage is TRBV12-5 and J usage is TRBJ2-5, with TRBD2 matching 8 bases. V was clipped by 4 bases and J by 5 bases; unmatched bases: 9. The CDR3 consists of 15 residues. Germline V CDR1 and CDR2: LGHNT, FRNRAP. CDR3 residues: CASGSSGRRGETQYF. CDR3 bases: TGTGCTAGTGGTTCAAGCGGGAGACGCGGGGAGACCCAGTACTTC. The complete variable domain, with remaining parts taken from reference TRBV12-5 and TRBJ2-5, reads DARVTQTPRHKVTEMGQEVTMRCQPILGHNTVFWYRQTMMQGLELLAYFRNRAPLDDSGMPKDRFSAEMPDATLATLKIQPSEPRDSAVYFCASGSSGRRGETQYFGPGTRLLVL.

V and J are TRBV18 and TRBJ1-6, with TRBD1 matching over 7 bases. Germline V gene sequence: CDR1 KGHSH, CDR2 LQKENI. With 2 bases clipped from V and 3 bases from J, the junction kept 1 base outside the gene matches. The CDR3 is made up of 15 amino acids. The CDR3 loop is CASSPGDSYNSPLHF. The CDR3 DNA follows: TGTGCCAGCTCACCAGGGGACAGCTATAATTCACCCCTCCACTTT. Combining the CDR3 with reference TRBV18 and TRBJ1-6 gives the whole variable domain NAGVMQNPRHLVRRRGQEARLRCSPMKGHSHVYWYRQLPEEGLKFMVYLQKENIIDESGMPKERFSAEFPKEGPSILRIQQVVRGDSAAYFCASSPGDSYNSPLHFGNGTRLTVT.

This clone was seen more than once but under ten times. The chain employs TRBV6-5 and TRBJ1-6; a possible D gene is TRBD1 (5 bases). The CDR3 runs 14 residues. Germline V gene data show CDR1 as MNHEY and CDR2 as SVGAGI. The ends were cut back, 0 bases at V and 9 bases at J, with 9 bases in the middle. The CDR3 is CASSYSTDSSPLHF. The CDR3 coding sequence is TGTGCCAGCAGTTACTCGACAGATAGTTCACCCCTCCACTTT.

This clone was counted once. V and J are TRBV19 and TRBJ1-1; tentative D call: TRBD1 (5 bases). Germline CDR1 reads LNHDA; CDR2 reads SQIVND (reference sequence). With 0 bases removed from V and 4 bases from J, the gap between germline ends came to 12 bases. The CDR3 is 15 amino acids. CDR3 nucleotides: TGTGCCAGTAGTATAGAGGAAGGGAGGGGCACTGAAGCTTTCTTT. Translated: CASSIEEGRGTEAFF.